These 8 T cell receptor beta chains were sequenced from one sample in a study of cytomegalovirus exposure and HLA in healthy donors. Clones were sequenced by immunoSEQ multiplex PCR, and TCRdb holds only the in-frame ones, with some missing. The data contain some 48,000 clones, 88% of them singletons. The specimen sequenced was PBMCs. The receptor source for this set is a woman in her twenties or thirties in good health and CMV-seronegative.

V is TRBV10-3 and J is TRBJ1-5; 8 bases fit TRBD1. The CDR3 runs to 15 residues. V shed 3 bases, J shed 1 base, and the junction held 2 bases outside the gene matches. From germline, CDR1 is ENHRY and CDR2 SYGVKD. In nucleotides, the CDR3 is TGTGCCATCAGTGACAGGGGGCGCAGCAATCAGCCCCAGCATTTT. It yields the protein CAISDRGRSNQPQHF.

This chain links TRBV28 with TRBJ1-5; 7 nucleotides line up with TRBD1. This CDR3 has 14 amino acids. Losses at the gene ends were 6 bases for V and 5 bases for J; bases not matched to a gene: 7. The germline V gene encodes CDR1 MDHEN and CDR2 SYDVKM. The CDR3 here is CASRDTGVDQPQHF. In DNA, the CDR3 is TGTGCCAGCAGAGACACAGGGGTGGATCAGCCCCAGCATTTT. Based on the CDR3 plus reference TRBV28 and TRBJ1-5, the full variable domain is DVKVTQSSRYLVKRTGEKVFLECVQDMDHENMFWYRQDPGLGLRLIYFSYDVKMKEKGDIPEGYSVSREKKERFSLILESASTNQTSMYLCASRDTGVDQPQHFGDGTRLSIL.

The V gene is TRBV18, the J gene TRBJ1-3; TRBD1 is a possible D gene (6 bases). The V gene's germline CDR1 is KGHSH and CDR2 LQKENI. The CDR3 length is 15 residues. Trimming took off 3 bases at V and 8 bases at J, with 17 bases between the two ends. The CDR3 loop reads CASSPGQSEGYTIYF. DNA of the CDR3: TGTGCCAGCTCACCTGGACAGAGCGAGGGATACACCATATATTTT. Together with reference TRBV18 and TRBJ1-3, the CDR3 gives the full variable domain: NAGVMQNPRHLVRRRGQEARLRCSPMKGHSHVYWYRQLPEEGLKFMVYLQKENIIDESGMPKERFSAEFPKEGPSILRIQQVVRGDSAAYFCASSPGQSEGYTIYFGEGSWLTVV.

V and J are TRBV27 and TRBJ2-2; TRBD1 matches at 8 bases. Germline loops: CDR1 MNHEY, CDR2 SMNVEV (reference sequence). The CDR3 contains 15 residues. The ends lost 8 bases at V and 2 bases at J; junction bases unmatched: 7. The CDR3 sequence is CASRHGQGNTGELFF. The CDR3 region has the DNA TGTGCCAGCCGACACGGACAGGGAAACACCGGGGAGCTGTTTTTT.

This chain uses TRBV18 with TRBJ1-1; TRBD1 aligns across 7 bases. CDR1 is KGHSH, CDR2 LQKENI, per germline. V gave up 8 bases and J gave up 10 bases; unmatched junction bases: 13. CDR3 length: 13 amino acids. CDR3 region: CASSGQETGAAFF. CDR3 nucleotide sequence: TGTGCCAGCAGCGGGCAGGAAACAGGGGCAGCTTTCTTT.

This clone was observed a handful of times. The CDR3: CASSLGIGGGEQFF. The CDR3 DNA reads as TGTGCCAGCAGCCTTGGGATCGGAGGAGGTGAGCAGTTCTTC. The V gene is TRBV7-9, the J gene TRBJ2-1, with D possibly TRBD2 on 5 matching bases. In germline, CDR1 is SEHNR, CDR2 FQNEAQ (reference sequence). The CDR3 is 14 amino acids. V lost 5 bases, J lost 9 bases, and 17 bases lay in between.

The V call is TRBV5-6, the J call TRBJ2-7; D is possibly TRBD1 (5 bases). The germline CDR1 and CDR2 sequences are SGHDT and YYEEEE. With 0 bases removed from V and 3 bases from J, the gap between germline ends came to 10 bases. This CDR3 comprises 14 residues. This chain's CDR3 is CASSLDQGYYEQYF. CDR3 in DNA: TGTGCCAGCAGCTTGGATCAGGGATACTACGAGCAGTACTTC.

This sequence joins TRBV5-1 and TRBJ2-1, with a weak D call TRBD2 (5 bases). Germline assignment: CDR1 SGHRS and CDR2 YFSETQ. V gave up 0 bases and J gave up 2 bases, with 9 bases separating them. This CDR3 is built from 15 residues. The CDR3 nucleotides read TGCGCCAGCAGCTTGGACCTAGCACCCTACAATGAGCAGTTCTTC. Amino acids: CASSLDLAPYNEQFF.